The 14 T cell receptor beta chains reported below all come from one sample, sequenced in a study of blood T cells in healthy people across ages. Together with a sample-barcoded 5' primer, a J-beta primer mix was included in a second PCR lasting about 6 to 12 cycles. MiXCR, run by TCRdb on the 5' RACE reads, gives a single entry per CDR3 protein. The top ten hold around 14% of the sample, which has over 950,000 distinct CDR3 sequences, approximately 38% seen once. The specimen sequenced was blood. The receptors were gathered from a man younger than 35 in good health.

There are many counts of this clonotype. V is TRBV27 and J is TRBJ1-2, with D hard to call. The CDR3 is 15 amino acids. Looked up from germline, CDR1 is MNHEY and CDR2 is SMNVEV (reference sequence). V lost 11 bases to trimming and J lost 1 base, with 20 bases between them. CDR3 coding DNA: TGTGCCGGACCCCGGACGGGGAAGGGTAACTATGGCTACACCTTC. Protein sequence: CAGPRTGKGNYGYTF.

The DNA of the CDR3 is TGTGCCAGCAGTTCGACAGGGCTCAATCAGCCCCAGCATTTT. This sequence encodes CASSSTGLNQPQHF. V usage is TRBV6-6 and J usage is TRBJ1-5; 7 nucleotides align to TRBD1. The germline CDR1 and CDR2 sequences are MNHNY and SVGAGI (reference sequence). The CDR3 loop spans 14 amino acids. The V and J ends lost 4 bases and 3 bases, in that order; junction bases with no gene match: 3.

The rearrangement uses TRBV7-9 and TRBJ2-1; weak D call: TRBD1 (5 bases). Trimming took off 5 bases at V and 10 bases at J, with 18 bases between the two ends. The CDR3 spans 14 residues. The germline V gene has CDR1 SEHNR and CDR2 FQNEAQ (reference sequence). The DNA of the CDR3 is TGTGCCAGCAGCCCCCAAGGGGCCTATGAAGAGCAGTTCTTC. Translation: CASSPQGAYEEQFF.

The rearrangement uses TRBV7-2 and TRBJ1-1, with a possible D match to TRBD1 (5 bases). This CDR3 contains 13 residues. V was clipped by 7 bases and J by 0 bases, with 9 bases between them. Per germline, CDR1 SGHTA and CDR2 FQGNSA. Written as DNA, the CDR3 is TGTGCCAGCATCAAGGGGATGAACACTGAAGCTTTCTTT. Its translation is CASIKGMNTEAFF.

The sample holds a few counts of this clonotype. V and J are TRBV25-1 and TRBJ1-2; TRBD1 is a possible D gene (6 bases). CDR3 length equals 15 residues. V shed 6 bases and J shed 1 base, with 15 bases lying between them. Germline CDR1 MGHDK, CDR2 SYGVNS. The CDR3 nucleotides read TGTGCCAGCAGGGGGGGGCAGGGATTTAACTATGGCTACACCTTC. Translating gives CASRGGQGFNYGYTF.

The chain is built from TRBV29-1 and TRBJ1-2; TRBD1 matches at 7 bases. This CDR3 contains 13 residues. From germline, CDR1 is SQVTM and CDR2 ANQGSEA. V trimming: 7 bases; J trimming: 5 bases; junction bases outside the gene matches: 10. This chain's CDR3 is CSARQGGAYGYTF. For the CDR3, the DNA is TGCAGCGCCCGACAGGGTGGGGCGTATGGCTACACCTTC.

This clonotype has a handful of counts. The rearrangement links TRBV1 to TRBJ1-2. TRBV1 is noted as a pseudogene. This CDR3 region has 14 residues. The CDR3 sequence is CTSSQDRANYGYTF. CDR3 nucleotide sequence: TGCACCAGCAGCCAGGACAGGGCCAACTATGGCTACACCTTC.

This rearrangement joins TRBV20-1 to TRBJ2-3; no firm D call. Germline lookup yields CDR1 DFQATT and CDR2 SNEGSKA (reference sequence). The CDR3 sequence is 17 residues long. Trimming stripped 5 bases from V and 0 bases from J, with 21 bases between. The CDR3 loop reads CSAPGPRNYPSTDTQYF. The CDR3 DNA reads as TGCAGTGCTCCCGGACCCAGGAACTATCCCAGCACAGATACGCAGTATTTT.

This clonotype appeared a few times. V is TRBV6-2 or TRBV6-3 and J is TRBJ2-1; 8 bases map to TRBD2. J was trimmed by 3 bases and V by 6 bases; bases with no gene match: 7. Germline V lookup: CDR1 MNHEY, CDR2 SVGEGT. CDR3 length: 15 amino acids. The CDR3, as DNA: TGTGCCAGCAGGGGGGGACTAGAGGGCTACAATGAGCAGTTCTTC. This codes for CASRGGLEGYNEQFF.

V is TRBV10-3 and J is TRBJ1-1; no definite D call. The CDR3 runs to 12 residues. The germline V gene has CDR1 ENHRY and CDR2 SYGVKD. Trimming took 8 bases from V and 1 from J, leaving 8 bases between them. In nucleotides, the CDR3 is TGTGCCATCCGGAACTCGAACACTGAAGCTTTCTTT. Translated, it gives CAIRNSNTEAFF.

The rearrangement joins TRBV1 to TRBJ2-4; TRBD1, the D gene given by the table, was not confirmed from the DNA. TRBV1 is described as a pseudogene. The CDR3 sequence is 16 residues long. CDR3 sequence (DNA): TGCACCAGCGGGGGGGGACCGCAACTAGCCAAAAACATTCAGTACTTC. This encodes CTSGGGPQLAKNIQYF.

This CDR3 reads CASSLSRVDHGRQYF. CDR3 in DNA: TGTGCCAGCAGCTTAAGTAGGGTTGATCATGGACGCCAGTACTTC. V gene TRBV7-2 combines with J gene TRBJ2-5; D remains unclear. Trimming left V 2 bases short and J 10 bases short, with 20 bases between. Per the germline V gene, CDR1 is SGHTA and CDR2 is FQGNSA. This CDR3 is built from 15 residues.

Comment on this clonotype: One base away lies a much larger clone, so this may be a sequencing read error. The CDR3 reads CASSQDLGTLSYNEQFF. CDR3 nucleotides: TGCGCCAGCAGCCAAGATTTGGGGACCTTGTCCTACAATGAGCAGTTCTTC. V is TRBV4-3 and J is TRBJ2-1; D possibly matches TRBD1 or TRBD2 (5 bases each). The germline V gene encodes CDR1 LGHNA and CDR2 YSLEER. V dropped 0 bases and J dropped 1 base, with 13 bases sitting between them. There are 17 residues in the CDR3.

The V and J genes are TRBV27 and TRBJ2-7; D call uncertain. The V gene's germline CDR1 is MNHEY and CDR2 SMNVEV (reference sequence). The V end lost 5 bases, the J end lost 3 bases, and 11 bases lay between the germline ends. The CDR3 spans 13 residues. CDR3 sequence: CASSALRHYEQYF. The DNA for the CDR3 is TGTGCCAGCAGTGCTCTTAGGCACTACGAGCAGTACTTC.